This T cell receptor beta chain was captured by sequencing in a study of patients and donors after allogeneic stem cell transplantation. MiXCR, applied by TCRdb to the RT-PCR reads, yields one record per CDR3 protein. This repertoire shows some 200,000 distinct CDR3 sequences, roughly two fifths found once; its top ten account for around 35%. The CDR3 totals 15 residues. Per germline, CDR1 LGHNA and CDR2 YSLEER. V lost 1 base, J lost 6 bases, and 16 bases lay in between. This receptor was obtained from a human donor who was either an allogeneic HSCT recipient or a stem cell or donor lymphocyte infusion donor (not recorded which). It is not recorded whose cells these are; they may come from a transplant donor. The chain employs TRBV4-3 and TRBJ2-7, with D maybe TRBD1 (6 bases). Sequenced material: blood, either unsorted or a sorted T cell fraction (not recorded which). The CDR3 DNA reads as TGCGCCAGCAGCCAAGGGACAGTGGGGTCTCGCGAGCAGTACTTC. Amino acid sequence: CASSQGTVGSREQYF.